Listed here are 17 T cell receptor beta chains from one sample, sequenced in a study of blood T cell repertoires in COVID-19. The repertoire was sequenced with immunoSEQ multiplex PCR; TCRdb's copy has only in-frame clones and lacks some. This sample has some 50,000 clones, with about 83% found just once. The sequencing sample was made of peripheral blood. The receptors originated from a woman older than 75 with acute or convalescent COVID-19.

This chain connects TRBV2 to TRBJ1-2; possible D gene TRBD1, 6 bases. Trimming removed 2 bases at V and 3 bases at J, with 7 bases between. Germline loops: CDR1 SNHLY, CDR2 FYNNEI. The CDR3 has 13 amino acids. The CDR3 DNA sequence: TGTGCCAGCAGTGAACAGGGGTACTATGGCTACACCTTC. Protein: CASSEQGYYGYTF.

The chain couples TRBV7-9 to TRBJ1-1, with 10 bases fitting TRBD1. With V trimmed by 3 bases and J by 0 bases, 7 bases remained unmatched. Germline V gives CDR1 SEHNR, CDR2 FQNEAQ (reference sequence). There are 17 residues in the CDR3. DNA for the CDR3: TGTGCCAGCAGCTTTTACGTTGGACAGGGGGTGAACACTGAAGCTTTCTTT. Translating it yields CASSFYVGQGVNTEAFF.

The chain employs TRBV15 and TRBJ2-3, with TRBD2 matching 9 bases. Germline V CDR1 and CDR2: LNHNV, YYDKDF (reference sequence). The CDR3 contains 15 residues. V trimming: 3 bases; J trimming: 9 bases; junction bases outside the gene matches: 10. In DNA, the CDR3 is TGTGCCACCAGCAGTAGCGGGGGCGTGCCGGGCACGCAGTATTTT. Encoded protein: CATSSSGGVPGTQYF.

The chain couples TRBV27 to TRBJ1-5; D unclear. This CDR3 is 12 amino acids long. From germline, CDR1 is MNHEY and CDR2 SMNVEV (reference sequence). V was cut by 4 bases and J by 3 bases, with 4 bases left in between. This CDR3 reads CASSSLNQPQHF. DNA for the CDR3: TGTGCCAGCAGTTCCCTCAATCAGCCCCAGCATTTT.

This chain joins TRBV18 and TRBJ2-5; 8 nucleotides align to TRBD1. Trimming cost V 2 bases and J 4 bases; bases outside gene matches: 0. The CDR3 runs to 13 residues. Germline V gives CDR1 KGHSH, CDR2 LQKENI. CDR3 DNA: TGTGCCAGCTCACCAGACAGGGGAGAGACCCAGTACTTC. This translates into CASSPDRGETQYF.

V gene TRBV6-6 combines with J gene TRBJ2-3; D is uncertain. This CDR3 is 13 amino acids long. V lost 7 bases, J lost 3 bases, and 11 bases lay in between. The germline CDR1 and CDR2 sequences are MNHNY and SVGAGI (reference sequence). The CDR3 loop reads CASTPLLTDTQYF. In DNA, the CDR3 is TGTGCCAGCACCCCCCTCTTAACAGATACGCAGTATTTT.

J is TRBJ1-2 and V is TRBV6-1, with D perhaps matching TRBD1 (5 bases). V was pared by 5 bases and J by 8 bases, with 15 bases between. The CDR3 extends over 13 amino acids. CDR1 MNHNS and CDR2 SASEGT come from the germline V gene. The CDR3 loop is CASSYGAPAGYTF. DNA for the CDR3: TGTGCCAGCAGTTATGGGGCCCCCGCGGGCTACACCTTC.

The chain has TRBV13 and TRBJ2-7, with 13 bases matching TRBD2. CDR3 size: 16 residues. CDR1 is PRHDT and CDR2 is FYEKMQ in the germline V gene (reference sequence). The ends lost 5 bases at V and 6 bases at J; junction bases unmatched: 10. CDR3 nucleotide sequence: TGTGCCAGCAGCGAACGACTAGCGGGGGGCCCTCGCGAGCAGTACTTC. It yields the protein CASSERLAGGPREQYF.

This chain joins TRBV27 and TRBJ1-1; perhaps TRBD1 as D (6 bases). Germline CDR1 reads MNHEY; CDR2 reads SMNVEV (reference sequence). This CDR3 is 13 amino acids long. V shed 3 bases and J shed 11 bases, with 16 bases lying between them. CDR3 coding DNA: TGTGCCAGCAGTTTTGCAGGGGCACGTGCGGCTTTCTTT. Protein sequence: CASSFAGARAAFF.

The chain employs TRBV7-6 and TRBJ2-1; 9 nucleotides agree with TRBD2. Germline V CDR1 and CDR2: SGHVS, FNYEAQ. The CDR3 runs 15 residues. V gave up 5 bases and J gave up 8 bases; unmatched junction bases: 10. The CDR3 sequence is CASSRPGTSFDEQFF. The CDR3 bases are TGTGCCAGCAGCAGACCCGGGACTAGCTTCGATGAGCAGTTCTTC.

V gene TRBV13 combines with J gene TRBJ1-2; D might be TRBD1 (6 bases). The CDR3 extends over 15 amino acids. Germline-derived CDR1 and CDR2 are PRHDT and FYEKMQ (reference sequence). V was clipped by 3 bases and J by 5 bases, with 16 bases between them. CDR3 DNA: TGTGCCAGCAGCTTGGGGGCAGGGAATCAATATGGCTACACCTTC. Translation: CASSLGAGNQYGYTF.

The table lists this clone with a few counts. The chain carries TRBV5-4 and TRBJ1-3; TRBD1 matches at 7 bases. V lost 0 bases to trimming and J lost 4 bases; unmatched junction nucleotides: 7. Germline CDR1 and CDR2: SGHNT and YYREEE (reference sequence). The CDR3 extends over 16 amino acids. The CDR3 DNA is TGTGCCAGCAGCTTGGGGAGGGGGCGATCAGGAAACACCATATATTTT. It is translated as CASSLGRGRSGNTIYF.

The V call is TRBV6-5, the J call TRBJ2-7; weak D call: TRBD1 (5 bases). V lost 0 bases and J lost 7, with 13 bases in between. Germline V CDR1 and CDR2: MNHEY, SVGAGI. This CDR3 contains 14 residues. This chain's CDR3 is CASSYSRWSGEQYF. Here the CDR3 DNA reads TGTGCCAGCAGTTACTCCCGTTGGTCAGGGGAGCAGTACTTC.

The chain joins TRBV14 to TRBJ1-4; D unclear. The CDR3 runs to 14 residues. Trimming removed 4 bases at V and 8 bases at J, with 14 bases between. In germline, CDR1 is SGHDN, CDR2 FVKESK. The CDR3 DNA follows: TGTGCCAGCAGCCGAGGGTCCTGGAGGGAAAAACTGTTTTTT. Its protein is CASSRGSWREKLFF.

The CDR3 DNA sequence: TGTGCCAGCAGCGCAAGCGGGGGGGCCGATTTTCGCGATGAGCAGTTCTTC. Its protein product is CASSASGGADFRDEQFF. This sequence joins TRBV9 and TRBJ2-1; 10 bases fit TRBD2. Germline CDR1 is SGDLS and CDR2 is YYNGEE. This CDR3 contains 17 residues. Losses at the gene ends were 3 bases for V and 8 bases for J; bases not matched to a gene: 14. The full variable domain, in which reference TRBV9 and TRBJ2-1 provide the parts outside the CDR3, is DSGVTQTPKHLITATGQRVTLRCSPRSGDLSVYWYQQSLDQGLQFLIQYYNGEERAKGNILERFSAQQFPDLHSELNLSSLELGDSALYFCASSASGGADFRDEQFFGPGTRLTVL.

This chain uses TRBV11-2 with TRBJ2-7, with a possible D match to TRBD2 (5 bases). Germline V gives CDR1 SGHAT, CDR2 FQNNGV. There are 14 residues in the CDR3. Trimming shortened V by 0 bases and J by 6 bases, and 12 bases separated the two germline ends. The CDR3 nucleotides read TGTGCCAGCAGCTTAGATCGGGAATCATCCGAGCAGTACTTC. Its translation: CASSLDRESSEQYF.

The chain links TRBV9 to TRBJ1-1; no reliable D call. Germline lookup yields CDR1 SGDLS and CDR2 YYNGEE. V shed 4 bases and J shed 1 base, with 14 bases lying between them. The CDR3 extends over 15 amino acids. CDR3 in DNA: TGTGCCAGCAGCCGGCTACAGAACCCGAACACTGAAGCTTTCTTT. The encoded protein is CASSRLQNPNTEAFF.